The 10 T cell receptor beta chains given below trace back to one sample, sequenced in a study of blood T cell repertoires in COVID-19. Profiled with immunoSEQ multiplex PCR; TCRdb holds only in-frame clones, not every one. The table has 220,000 or so clones, more than 75% seen once. Sequenced input: peripheral blood. All receptors come from a woman aged 80 or older with COVID-19, enrolled during active disease.

The J gene is TRBJ2-3, the V gene TRBV11-2; tentative D call: TRBD2 (6 bases). Trimming removed 5 bases at V and 2 bases at J, with 14 bases between. Germline V gene data show CDR1 as SGHAT and CDR2 as FQNNGV. The CDR3 contains 15 residues. CDR3 amino acids: CASSGGNTYTDTQYF. The CDR3 DNA follows: TGTGCCAGCAGCGGCGGGAATACCTACACAGATACGCAGTATTTT.

This chain joins TRBV29-1 and TRBJ1-2; D possibly corresponds to TRBD1 (5 bases). The length of the CDR3 is 13 residues. The germline V and J ends were trimmed by 7 bases and 8 bases, with 20 bases remaining between them. Germline V CDR1 and CDR2: SQVTM, ANQGSEA. CDR3 amino acids: CSADSGTLRGYTF. In nucleotides, the CDR3 is TGCAGCGCCGACTCAGGGACTTTAAGGGGCTACACCTTC.

The rearrangement links TRBV30 to TRBJ2-6, with 9 bases fitting TRBD1. The trim removed 7 bases at V and 1 base at J, leaving 5 bases unmatched. This CDR3 has 15 amino acids. Looked up from germline, CDR1 is GTSNPN and CDR2 is SVGIG (reference sequence). The CDR3 loop reads CAFRQGGSGANVLTF. The CDR3 bases are TGTGCCTTTCGACAGGGGGGATCTGGGGCCAACGTCCTGACTTTC.

This clone was seen only once. The V and J genes are TRBV7-9 and TRBJ1-1, with 9 nucleotides matching TRBD1. Trimming took 8 bases from V and 6 from J; bases not matched to a gene: 10. The germline gives CDR1 SEHNR, CDR2 FQNEAQ (reference sequence). The CDR3 covers 14 residues. CDR3 region: CASQRQGGVAEAFF. The CDR3 coding sequence is TGTGCCAGCCAAAGACAGGGGGGTGTCGCTGAAGCTTTCTTT. Full variable domain (missing parts from reference TRBV7-9 and TRBJ1-1): DTGVSQNPRHKITKRGQNVTFRCDPISEHNRLYWYRQTLGQGPEFLTYFQNEAQLEKSRLLSDRFSAERPKGSFSTLEIQRTEQGDSAMYLCASQRQGGVAEAFFGQGTRLTVV.

This chain links TRBV5-4 with TRBJ2-5; 14 nucleotides align to TRBD2. The junction had 6 bases not matched to a gene; V was cut back by 4 bases and J by 4 bases. The CDR3 covers 16 residues. Germline loops: CDR1 SGHNT, CDR2 YYREEE (reference sequence). DNA for the CDR3: TGTGCCAGCAGCCTACCCGGACTAGCGGGAGGAGAGACCCAGTACTTC. Protein sequence: CASSLPGLAGGETQYF.

This clone was seen ten or more times. The J gene is TRBJ1-2, the V gene TRBV19; TRBD1 might be the D (5 bases). Trimming removed 7 bases from V and 4 bases from J, with 16 bases in between. Germline CDR1 LNHDA, CDR2 SQIVND (reference sequence). The CDR3 has 14 amino acids. CDR3 sequence: CASNSGTQIYGYTF. The CDR3 bases are TGTGCCAGTAATAGCGGGACTCAGATCTATGGCTACACCTTC.

The CDR3 protein is CASSLGRENQPQHF. In DNA form, the CDR3 reads TGCGCCAGCAGCTTGGGACGGGAAAATCAGCCCCAGCATTTT. This sequence joins TRBV5-1 and TRBJ1-5; D gene unclear. Germline CDR1 and CDR2: SGHRS and YFSETQ. Trimming removed 0 bases at V and 4 bases at J, with 8 bases between. This CDR3 region has 14 residues. Supplemented by reference TRBV5-1 and TRBJ1-5, the full variable domain reads KAGVTQTPRYLIKTRGQQVTLSCSPISGHRSVSWYQQTPGQGLQFLFEYFSETQRNKGNFPGRFSGRQFSNSRSEMNVSTLELGDSALYLCASSLGRENQPQHFGDGTRLSIL.

The chain couples TRBV3-1 (or the pseudogene TRBV3-2) to TRBJ2-2; D not certain. Trimming left V 5 bases short and J 3 bases short, with 10 bases between. The CDR3 is 14 amino acids. Looked up from germline, CDR1 is LGHDT and CDR2 is YNNKEL (reference sequence). The CDR3 DNA follows: TGTGCCAGCAGCTCTGGGCAGCACACCGGGGAGCTGTTTTTT. This gives the protein CASSSGQHTGELFF.

The chain joins TRBV28 to TRBJ1-2; possible D gene TRBD1, 6 bases. Germline lookup yields CDR1 MDHEN and CDR2 SYDVKM. This CDR3 is built from 13 residues. Trimming took 6 bases from V and 7 from J, leaving 15 bases between them. The CDR3 here is CASREQTGSGYTF. CDR3 coding DNA: TGTGCCAGCAGGGAACAAACAGGGAGTGGCTACACCTTC.

This chain uses TRBV5-6 with TRBJ2-7; 9 positions agree with TRBD1. Germline V gene data show CDR1 as SGHDT and CDR2 as YYEEEE. Trimming took 4 bases from V and 3 from J; bases not matched to a gene: 8. CDR3 length: 15 amino acids. CDR3 protein: CASSRGDRALYEQYF. Written as DNA, the CDR3 is TGTGCCAGCAGCAGGGGGGACAGGGCCCTCTACGAGCAGTACTTC.